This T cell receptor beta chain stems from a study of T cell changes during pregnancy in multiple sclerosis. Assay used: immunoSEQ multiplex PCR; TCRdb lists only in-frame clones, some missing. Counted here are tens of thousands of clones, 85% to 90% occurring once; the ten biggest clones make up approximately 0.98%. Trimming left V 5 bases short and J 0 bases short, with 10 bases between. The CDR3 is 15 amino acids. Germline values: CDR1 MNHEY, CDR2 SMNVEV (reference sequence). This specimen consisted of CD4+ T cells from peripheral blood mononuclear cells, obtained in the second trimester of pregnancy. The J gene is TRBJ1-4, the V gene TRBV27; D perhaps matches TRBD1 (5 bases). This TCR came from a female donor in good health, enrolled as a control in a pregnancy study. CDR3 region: CASSTGLATNEKLFF. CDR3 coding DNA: TGTGCCAGCAGTACGGGACTTGCAACTAATGAAAAACTGTTTTTT.